This section outlines one T cell receptor beta chain sequence together with its context. The data are from a study of cytomegalovirus exposure and HLA in healthy donors. With 3 bases removed from V and 0 bases from J, the gap between germline ends came to 11 bases. Germline V gene data show CDR1 as LNHDA and CDR2 as SQIVND (reference sequence). This CDR3 contains 15 residues. Vbeta (60) and Jbeta (13) primers were used in the PCR. Data came from immunoSEQ multiplex PCR; TCRdb stores just in-frame clones and leaves some out. The table lists roughly 120,000 clones, over 65% of them singletons. V gene TRBV19 combines with J gene TRBJ1-2; no clear D gene. The TCR was taken from a man between 45 and 60 years old in good health and CMV-seronegative. The sample consisted of PBMCs. DNA for the CDR3: TGTGCCAGTAGTATCGTGGCAGTTTCTAACTATGGCTACACCTTC. The encoded protein is CASSIVAVSNYGYTF.